This TCR beta chain was sequenced during a study of shared clonotypes between healthy human individuals. Overall study findings and caveats: Memory subsets had estimated richness that was generally smaller than that of naive subsets.

Germline V gene sequence: CDR1 MDHEN, CDR2 SYDVKM. This CDR3 spans 15 amino acids. V was pared by 5 bases and J by 3 bases, with 14 bases between. In replicate PCRs of sorted subsets, approximately 190 ng DNA, some 28,000 T cell genomes, was used. Method: immunoSEQ multiplex PCR; TCRdb's copy keeps in-frame clones and lacks some. The table has around 560,000 clones, approximately 96% seen once. Positively selected for CCR7, the CD45RO-negative cells used as naive CD8 cells excluded terminally differentiated effector memory CD45RA+ cells. Nashville, Tennessee was home to all donors, each a Caucasian adult. A note on this clone: Its antigen is not known.

V gene TRBV28 combines with J gene TRBJ1-5, with D perhaps TRBD1 (5 bases). Sequenced: naive CD8+ T cells sorted from blood. This clonotype was sampled from a woman between 25 and 40 years old in good health. The CDR3 spells CASSQGDGVNQPQHF. CDR3 nucleotide sequence: TGTGCCAGCAGTCAAGGGGACGGAGTCAATCAGCCCCAGCATTTT.